The subject of this entry is one T cell receptor (beta chain). Its specificity is not known. The table came from immunoSEQ multiplex PCR; TCRdb's copy has only in-frame clones and leaves some out. The sample comprises around 330,000 clones, less than 85% of which are singletons, and about 9.4% rests with the top ten. The sample is drawn from a study of shared clonotypes between healthy human individuals. Whole-study findings and limits: Generation probabilities were higher for clonotypes shared across all four sorted-subset donors than for unshared ones. A generally larger estimated richness was seen in naive subsets than in memory subsets. Sequencing depth was predicted to influence how clonotypes are shared among donors.

The V gene's germline CDR1 is LNHNV and CDR2 YYDKDF (reference sequence). The CDR3 is made up of 17 amino acids. J lost 1 base, V lost 3 bases, and 3 bases had no gene match. Input material: memory CD4+ T cells sorted from blood. Indicated subset: CD45RA-negative fraction. The chain is built from TRBV15 and TRBJ2-6, with TRBD2 matching 10 bases. The TCR was taken from a man younger than 40 in good health. The CDR3 region has the DNA TGTGCCACCAGCAGGCAGGGACTAGCGTCTGGGGCCAACGTCCTGACTTTC. Protein: CATSRQGLASGANVLTF. Together with reference TRBV15 and TRBJ2-6, the CDR3 gives the full variable domain: DAMVIQNPRYQVTQFGKPVTLSCSQTLNHNVMYWYQQKSSQAPKLLFHYYDKDFNNEADTPDNFQSRRPNTSFCFLDIRSPGLGDTAMYLCATSRQGLASGANVLTFGAGSRLTVL.